These 23 T cell receptor beta chains share one sample of origin, sequenced in a study of T cells after yellow fever vaccination. TCRdb reprocessed the 5' RACE reads via MiXCR and lists one record per CDR3 protein. Of about 340,000 distinct CDR3 sequences listed, around 12% are singletons. The starting material was CD4+ T cells sorted from PBMCs, obtained 15 days after the yellow fever booster vaccination. These receptors all stem from a man younger than 35 who received the YFV17D yellow fever vaccine.

J is TRBJ2-1 and V is TRBV7-3, with 9 bases identical to TRBD1. CDR3 length: 14 residues. The germline gives CDR1 SGHTA, CDR2 FQGTGA. The J segment lost 9 bases and the V segment lost 2 bases, leaving 5 bases of the junction unmatched. The chain's CDR3 is CASSLGQGSGEQFF. The CDR3 DNA sequence: TGTGCCAGCAGCTTAGGACAGGGGTCGGGTGAGCAGTTCTTC.

This chain joins TRBV20-1 and TRBJ1-1; tentative D call: TRBD1 (5 bases). The germline gives CDR1 DFQATT, CDR2 SNEGSKA (reference sequence). Trimming cost V 3 bases and J 1 base, with 12 bases left between them. This CDR3 comprises 14 residues. CDR3 DNA: TGCAGTGCTAGTTCGGGGGTCGGGAACACTGAAGCTTTCTTT. As protein: CSASSGVGNTEAFF.

A few counts support this clonotype. This chain uses TRBV20-1 with TRBJ2-7; 8 bases align to TRBD2. Germline lookup yields CDR1 DFQATT and CDR2 SNEGSKA (reference sequence). CDR3 length: 14 amino acids. Trimming cost V 6 bases and J 7 bases; bases outside gene matches: 14. CDR3 DNA: TGCAGTGCCCCCCGAGGGACTAGTGCGAGTGAGCAGTACGTC. This codes for CSAPRGTSASEQYV.

Only a few counts were recorded for this clonotype. J is TRBJ1-2 and V is TRBV29-1; D is ambiguous. Germline V gives CDR1 SQVTM, CDR2 ANQGSEA. V gave up 4 bases and J gave up 5 bases, with 14 bases separating them. CDR3 length equals 13 residues. The CDR3 DNA reads as TGCAGCGTTGGAGAGCCGACCCCTTATGGCTACACCTTC. It codes for CSVGEPTPYGYTF.

This clonotype occurred a few times. The V call is TRBV27, the J call TRBJ1-2, with TRBD1 matching 7 bases. V shed 6 bases and J 7 bases; nucleotides not matched to a gene: 8. Germline values: CDR1 MNHEY, CDR2 SMNVEV (reference sequence). The CDR3 length is 13 residues. This CDR3 is CASRPQGSAGYTF. In DNA, the CDR3 is TGTGCCAGCAGACCACAGGGGTCCGCTGGCTACACCTTC.

This clonotype was counted a few times. The CDR3 DNA is TGTGCCAGCAGCGGGACAGGGGCGATCTACTACGAGCAGTACGTC. This codes for CASSGTGAIYYEQYV. The chain joins TRBV2 to TRBJ2-7; 10 positions match TRBD1. The trim removed 6 bases at V and 3 bases at J, leaving 8 bases unmatched. CDR3 length: 15 residues. Germline values: CDR1 SNHLY, CDR2 FYNNEI.

CDR3 region: CSAGTSGGTDTQYF. In DNA, the CDR3 is TGCAGTGCTGGGACTAGCGGGGGCACAGATACGCAGTATTTT. The V gene is TRBV20-1, the J gene TRBJ2-3, with 13 bases that match TRBD2. From germline, CDR1 is DFQATT and CDR2 SNEGSKA (reference sequence). V lost 5 bases and J lost 1; bases outside the gene matches: 0. CDR3 length: 14 residues.

The chain employs TRBV30 and TRBJ2-5; TRBD1 might be the D (6 bases). Germline V gene sequence: CDR1 GTSNPN, CDR2 SVGIG (reference sequence). The germline V and J ends were trimmed by 4 bases and 4 bases, with 10 bases remaining between them. There are 12 residues in the CDR3. Here the CDR3 reads CAWNIGGETQYF. CDR3 in DNA: TGTGCCTGGAACATAGGGGGAGAGACCCAGTACTTC. Filled out from reference TRBV30 and TRBJ2-5, the complete variable domain reads SQTIHQWPATLVQPVGSPLSLECTVEGTSNPNLYWYRQAAGRGLQLLFYSVGIGQISSEVPQNLSASRPQDRQFILSSKKLLLSDSGFYLCAWNIGGETQYFGPGTRLLVL.

The chain uses TRBV7-9 and TRBJ1-4; no definite D call. The CDR3 extends over 14 amino acids. The germline gives CDR1 SEHNR, CDR2 FQNEAQ (reference sequence). V was trimmed by 1 base and J by 4 bases, leaving 7 bases between them. The CDR3 region has the DNA TGTGCCAGCAGCTTAGGTCAGCATAATGAAAAACTGTTTTTT. It encodes CASSLGQHNEKLFF.

This clonotype was seen a few times. The chain joins TRBV5-4 to TRBJ2-3; 10 bases agree with TRBD2. Trimming removed 4 bases from V and 1 base from J; junction bases left unmatched: 9. CDR1 and CDR2 (germline): SGHNT, YYREEE (reference sequence). The CDR3 is 17 residues long. CDR3 loop: CASSPTAGGRGTDTQYF. CDR3 in DNA: TGTGCCAGCAGCCCTACAGCGGGGGGGCGGGGCACAGATACGCAGTATTTT.

There are a few counts of this clonotype. The V gene is TRBV4-2, the J gene TRBJ2-3; TRBD2 agrees at 15 bases. Germline CDR1 is LGHNA and CDR2 is YNFKEQ. The V gene end was trimmed by 0 bases and the J gene end by 7 bases; junction bases not matched to a gene: 5. The CDR3 consists of 17 residues. CDR3: CASSQEGGLAGGNTQYF. The CDR3 nucleotides are TGTGCCAGCAGCCAAGAAGGAGGACTAGCGGGGGGGAATACGCAGTATTTT.

This clonotype has just a few counts. The CDR3 region is CASSYGQGLGQPQHF. CDR3 coding DNA: TGTGCCAGCAGTTACGGACAGGGCCTCGGTCAGCCCCAGCATTTT. V usage is TRBV6-2 or TRBV6-3 and J usage is TRBJ1-5; 8 nucleotides agree with TRBD1. The junction had 6 bases not matched to a gene; V was cut back by 2 bases and J by 6 bases. The length of the CDR3 is 15 residues. Germline loops: CDR1 MNHEY, CDR2 SVGEGT.

There are a few counts of this clonotype. The chain employs TRBV12-3 or TRBV12-4 and TRBJ2-7; D is perhaps TRBD1 (6 bases). Trimming pared 3 bases from V and 5 bases from J, leaving 11 bases between. The CDR3 covers 13 residues. CDR3 protein: CASSFRGRDEQYV. DNA of the CDR3: TGTGCCAGCAGTTTCAGGGGCCGGGACGAGCAGTACGTC.

This clonotype has a handful of counts. The J gene is TRBJ2-3, the V gene TRBV29-1; D ambiguous. Between the trimmed V and J ends, which lost 5 bases and 2 bases, there was a span of 8 bases. Germline V gene lookup returns CDR1 SQVTM and CDR2 ANQGSEA. The CDR3 length is 12 residues. In nucleotides, the CDR3 is TGCAGCGTTCGGCAGACCACAGATACGCAGTATTTT. Residues: CSVRQTTDTQYF.

This clonotype has just a few counts. This sequence joins TRBV5-1 and TRBJ2-2; 7 nucleotides line up with TRBD1. Germline CDR1 SGHRS, CDR2 YFSETQ. V lost 1 base to trimming and J lost 4 bases; unmatched junction nucleotides: 10. The CDR3 runs 17 residues. CDR3 amino acids: CASSLTGALPPTGELFF. CDR3 sequence (DNA): TGCGCCAGCAGCTTGACAGGGGCCCTCCCACCCACCGGGGAGCTGTTTTTT.

This clonotype was counted only a few times. The chain has TRBV3-1 and TRBJ1-5; D is ambiguous. Germline assignment: CDR1 LGHDT and CDR2 YNNKEL (reference sequence). The CDR3 is made up of 13 amino acids. Trimming cost V 1 base and J 6 bases, with 7 bases left between them. CDR3 coding DNA: TGTGCCAGCAGCCAAGTGGCGGGTCAGCCCCAGCATTTT. It codes for CASSQVAGQPQHF. The whole variable domain, remainder taken from reference TRBV3-1 and TRBJ1-5, is DTAVSQTPKYLVTQMGNDKSIKCEQNLGHDTMYWYKQDSKKFLKIMFSYNNKELIINETVPNRFSPKSPDKAHLNLHINSLELGDSAVYFCASSQVAGQPQHFGDGTRLSIL.

This clonotype was picked up many times. This chain uses TRBV11-2 with TRBJ2-3; D is unresolved. The CDR3 is 13 amino acids. Per germline, CDR1 SGHAT and CDR2 FQNNGV. Trimming left V 6 bases short and J 2 bases short, with 9 bases between. CDR3 sequence reads: CASSPEYTDTQYF. The CDR3 nucleotides read TGTGCCAGCAGTCCAGAATACACAGATACGCAGTATTTT. The full variable domain, rest sourced from reference TRBV11-2 and TRBJ2-3, is EAGVAQSPRYKIIEKRQSVAFWCNPISGHATLYWYQQILGQGPKLLIQFQNNGVVDDSQLPKDRFSAERLKGVDSTLKIQPAKLEDSAVYLCASSPEYTDTQYFGPGTRLTVL.

CDR3 residues: CASSQEGGTGVNEQYF. As DNA, the CDR3 is TGCGCCAGCAGCCAAGAGGGCGGGACAGGGGTAAACGAGCAGTACTTC. The V and J genes are TRBV4-3 and TRBJ2-7; 10 bases are shared with TRBD1. The CDR3 is made up of 16 amino acids. V shed 0 bases, J shed 5 bases, and the junction held 7 bases outside the gene matches. The germline V gene has CDR1 LGHNA and CDR2 YSLEER.

This clonotype came up many times. V gene TRBV5-1 combines with J gene TRBJ2-3; D is unresolved. Germline V lookup: CDR1 SGHRS, CDR2 YFSETQ. Between the trimmed V and J ends, which lost 4 bases and 6 bases, there was a span of 18 bases. The CDR3 totals 15 residues. The CDR3 region has the DNA TGCGCCAGCAGCCCCCCCGGGTCTAACATCGATACGCAGTATTTT. This gives the protein CASSPPGSNIDTQYF. The full variable domain, its missing parts supplied by reference TRBV5-1 and TRBJ2-3, is KAGVTQTPRYLIKTRGQQVTLSCSPISGHRSVSWYQQTPGQGLQFLFEYFSETQRNKGNFPGRFSGRQFSNSRSEMNVSTLELGDSALYLCASSPPGSNIDTQYFGPGTRLTVL.

This clonotype was seen repeatedly, ten times or more. The V call is TRBV7-8, the J call TRBJ1-4; 7 nucleotides line up with TRBD1. Germline CDR1 reads SGHVS; CDR2 reads FQNEAQ. The CDR3 extends over 13 amino acids. J was trimmed by 5 bases and V by 5 bases; bases with no gene match: 2. Written as DNA, the CDR3 is TGTGCCAGCAGCCTGGGACAGAATGAAAAACTGTTTTTT. As protein: CASSLGQNEKLFF.

The rearrangement links TRBV25-1 to TRBJ1-2, with D perhaps TRBD1 (5 bases). V was cut by 2 bases and J by 5 bases, with 18 bases left in between. Germline CDR1 is MGHDK and CDR2 is SYGVNS. This CDR3 contains 16 residues. DNA of the CDR3: TGTGCCAGCAGTGAACTGAGCTCGGGGGACGGATATGGCTACACCTTC. Amino acid sequence: CASSELSSGDGYGYTF.

This clonotype was recorded a few times. The V call is TRBV5-6, the J call TRBJ2-4; D tentatively reads TRBD1 or TRBD2 (5 bases each). V was trimmed by 1 base and J by 0 bases, leaving 8 bases between them. Germline V gives CDR1 SGHDT, CDR2 YYEEEE. The CDR3 extends over 15 amino acids. The CDR3 nucleotides are TGTGCCAGCAGCTTGTTTGGGACAGCCAAAAACATTCAGTACTTC. Translating it yields CASSLFGTAKNIQYF.

The table lists this clonotype with a few counts. The V gene is TRBV7-9, the J gene TRBJ2-1, with 7 bases identical to TRBD1. CDR1 and CDR2 from the germline V gene are SEHNR and FQNEAQ (reference sequence). This CDR3 has 15 residues. Trimming at V came to 5 bases and at J to 4 bases, leaving 8 bases not matched to a gene. CDR3 sequence reads: CASSPGTEPYNEQFF. In DNA form, the CDR3 reads TGTGCCAGCAGCCCCGGGACAGAGCCATACAATGAGCAGTTCTTC.